The next 26 T cell receptor beta chains were all read from a single sample in a study of radiotherapy plus CTLA-4 blockade in lung cancer. The data were produced by immunoSEQ multiplex PCR, yet TCRdb's version contains in-frame clones alone and is incomplete. The sample shows tens of thousands of clones, around 75% of them seen only once. The sample was peripheral blood, taken from a patient treated with radiotherapy plus ipilimumab. These TCRs come from a human donor with non-small cell lung cancer who had stable disease on radiotherapy plus ipilimumab.

This clone was counted between two and nine times. The CDR3 region is CASSRTGQPQHF. The CDR3 region has the DNA TGTGCCAGCAGCCGGACAGGTCAGCCCCAGCATTTT. This chain links TRBV7-2 with TRBJ1-5, with 7 positions matching TRBD1. Germline trimming cut 5 bases from V and 6 bases from J; bases unmatched to any gene: 1. CDR3 length equals 12 residues. Germline CDR1 and CDR2: SGHTA and FQGNSA.

The chain joins TRBV20-1 to TRBJ2-5; D gene unclear. Germline-derived CDR1 and CDR2 are DFQATT and SNEGSKA (reference sequence). The CDR3 is made up of 11 amino acids. Trimming shortened V by 3 bases and J by 5 bases, and 7 bases separated the two germline ends. The CDR3 here is CSASNIETQYF. CDR3 DNA: TGCAGTGCTAGTAATATCGAGACCCAGTACTTC.

The J gene is TRBJ1-3, the V gene TRBV5-1, with a weak D call TRBD1 (5 bases). CDR1 is SGHRS and CDR2 is YFSETQ in the germline V gene. This CDR3 spans 15 amino acids. The V end was cut by 0 bases, the J end by 4 bases, with 11 bases between. The CDR3, as DNA: TGCGCCAGCAGCTTGGTTCCAGGGAACGGAAACACCATATATTTT. Translated, it gives CASSLVPGNGNTIYF.

The chain carries TRBV5-1 and TRBJ1-1, with TRBD1 matching over 7 bases. Germline CDR1 reads SGHRS; CDR2 reads YFSETQ. J lost 6 bases, V lost 4 bases, and 9 bases had no gene match. There are 14 residues in the CDR3. CDR3 amino acids: CASSIRQGDAEAFF. The CDR3 region has the DNA TGCGCCAGCAGCATAAGACAGGGTGACGCTGAAGCTTTCTTT.

This clone was detected once. The genes are TRBV19 and TRBJ2-1; maybe TRBD2 (5 bases). The CDR3 is 14 residues long. Germline CDR1 reads LNHDA; CDR2 reads SQIVND (reference sequence). The V gene lost 5 bases and the J gene lost 8 bases, with 16 bases spanning the gap. The CDR3 loop is CASSLREMVDEQFF. The CDR3 DNA reads TGTGCCAGTAGTCTGAGGGAAATGGTGGATGAGCAGTTCTTC.

This clone was detected once. The chain has TRBV19 and TRBJ2-2; maybe TRBD1 (7 bases). V lost 10 bases to trimming and J lost 1 base, with 22 bases between them. The germline V gene encodes CDR1 LNHDA and CDR2 SQIVND (reference sequence). The length of the CDR3 is 17 residues. CDR3 in DNA: TGTGCCACTTCCCTTGCGGGGACAGTCATGAACACCGGGGAGCTGTTTTTT. It encodes CATSLAGTVMNTGELFF.

This chain connects TRBV11-2 to TRBJ1-1; TRBD1 might be the D (6 bases). The germline CDR1 and CDR2 sequences are SGHAT and FQNNGV. Trimming shortened V by 5 bases and J by 3 bases, and 13 bases separated the two germline ends. This CDR3 comprises 14 residues. DNA of the CDR3: TGTGCCAGCAGCCAACAGGGAGGGTACACTGAAGCTTTCTTT. Translation: CASSQQGGYTEAFF.

V and J are TRBV7-9 and TRBJ1-1, with 8 bases aligning to TRBD1. The CDR3 loop spans 14 amino acids. Germline CDR1 and CDR2: SEHNR and FQNEAQ (reference sequence). Germline trimming cut 6 bases from V and 5 bases from J; bases unmatched to any gene: 8. The CDR3 loop reads CASSQTGGTTEAFF. The DNA for the CDR3 is TGTGCCAGCAGTCAAACAGGGGGAACTACTGAAGCTTTCTTT.

The genes are TRBV7-2 and TRBJ2-2; 9 bases are shared with TRBD1. Looked up from germline, CDR1 is SGHTA and CDR2 is FQGNSA. After removal of 6 bases from V and 5 bases from J, the junction contained 7 bases not matched to a gene. The CDR3 runs 15 residues. Written as DNA, the CDR3 is TGTGCCAGCAGGCCTACAGGGGGCCGAACCGGGGAGCTGTTTTTT. Its protein is CASRPTGGRTGELFF.

This clone was recorded a few times. J is TRBJ1-1 and V is TRBV11-3, with D unresolved. Germline V gene lookup returns CDR1 SGHNT and CDR2 YENEEA. V gave up 5 bases and J gave up 1 base, with 11 bases separating them. There are 14 residues in the CDR3. The CDR3 loop is CASSGPGKNTEAFF. The CDR3 nucleotides are TGTGCCAGCAGCGGCCCCGGGAAGAACACTGAAGCTTTCTTT.

This chain links TRBV2 with TRBJ2-7; D may be TRBD1 (5 bases). The CDR3 runs to 13 residues. V was clipped by 7 bases and J by 2 bases, with 12 bases between them. Germline CDR1 reads SNHLY; CDR2 reads FYNNEI. The CDR3 sequence is CASNGQSAYEQYF. For the CDR3, the DNA is TGTGCCAGCAATGGACAATCCGCCTACGAGCAGTACTTC.

This clone has a handful of counts. This rearrangement joins TRBV15 to TRBJ2-5; a weak D match, TRBD2 (6 bases). V gave up 0 bases and J gave up 7 bases, with 12 bases separating them. CDR3 length: 14 residues. CDR1 is LNHNV, CDR2 YYDKDF, per germline (reference sequence). The CDR3 region has the DNA TGTGCCACCAGCAGAGATCCCCGGGAGTCGACCCAGTACTTC. This codes for CATSRDPRESTQYF.

The CDR3 sequence is CASSPPDAFRTSFYEQYF. CDR3 bases: TGTGCCAGCTCACCACCAGACGCCTTTCGGACTAGCTTCTACGAGCAGTACTTC. The J gene is TRBJ2-7, the V gene TRBV18; 8 positions match TRBD2. Germline V gene data show CDR1 as KGHSH and CDR2 as LQKENI. The junction had 13 bases not matched to a gene; V was cut back by 0 bases and J by 3 bases. The CDR3 has 18 amino acids.

The chain uses TRBV29-1 and TRBJ1-6; 7 nucleotides match TRBD1. The germline V gene has CDR1 SQVTM and CDR2 ANQGSEA. The ends lost 7 bases at V and 10 bases at J; junction bases unmatched: 10. This CDR3 contains 13 residues. The CDR3 spells CSARQGKNSPLHF. CDR3 in DNA: TGCAGCGCACGACAGGGAAAAAACTCACCCCTCCACTTT.

This clone was recorded a few times. The chain uses TRBV4-1 and TRBJ2-5; a possible D gene is TRBD1 (5 bases). The CDR3 consists of 14 residues. V shed 0 bases and J shed 5 bases, with 10 bases lying between them. Germline V gene sequence: CDR1 MGHRA, CDR2 YSYEKL. CDR3 amino acids: CASSQDRSGETQYF. In DNA form, the CDR3 reads TGCGCCAGCAGCCAAGATAGGTCAGGGGAGACCCAGTACTTC.

The chain uses TRBV7-3 and TRBJ2-5, with D tentatively TRBD1 (5 bases). V lost 5 bases and J 2 bases, leaving 18 bases between the germline ends. The CDR3 is made up of 16 amino acids. Germline loops: CDR1 SGHTA, CDR2 FQGTGA. The CDR3 sequence is CASSLSSVQGQETQYF. In DNA form, the CDR3 reads TGTGCCAGCAGCCTTAGCAGTGTCCAGGGACAAGAGACCCAGTACTTC.

This clone has more than one count but fewer than ten. J is TRBJ2-1 and V is TRBV11-3; TRBD2 aligns across 9 bases. The CDR3 runs to 15 residues. Germline values: CDR1 SGHNT, CDR2 YENEEA. J was trimmed by 12 bases and V by 0 bases; bases with no gene match: 9. The CDR3 here is CASSLDPQRGATQFF. Written as DNA, the CDR3 is TGTGCCAGCAGCTTAGATCCCCAGCGGGGGGCTACGCAGTTCTTC.

The chain links TRBV5-4 to TRBJ2-7; 10 bases are a match to TRBD1. Trimming cost V 1 base and J 4 bases; bases outside gene matches: 5. Germline CDR1 reads SGHNT; CDR2 reads YYREEE (reference sequence). The CDR3 loop spans 15 amino acids. The CDR3 region is CASSLPQGQGYEQYF. The CDR3 DNA sequence: TGTGCCAGCAGCTTGCCTCAGGGACAGGGGTACGAGCAGTACTTC.

This clone was picked up a small number of times. The chain recombines TRBV27 with TRBJ2-7, with D perhaps TRBD1 (6 bases). The CDR3 loop spans 14 amino acids. Trimming stripped 3 bases from V and 3 bases from J, with 12 bases between. Germline CDR1 and CDR2: MNHEY and SMNVEV (reference sequence). CDR3 sequence (DNA): TGTGCCAGCAGTTTTGATAGGACAGACTACGAGCAGTACTTC. Residues: CASSFDRTDYEQYF.

The rearrangement uses TRBV5-6 and TRBJ1-1; TRBD1 matches at 8 bases. Germline-derived CDR1 and CDR2 are SGHDT and YYEEEE. CDR3 length: 15 amino acids. The ends lost 4 bases at V and 3 bases at J; junction bases unmatched: 8. The CDR3 region is CASSKDRVWHTEAFF. As DNA, the CDR3 is TGTGCCAGCAGCAAGGACAGGGTTTGGCACACTGAAGCTTTCTTT.

A few counts support this clone. This chain links TRBV7-2 with TRBJ2-3; the D gene is possibly TRBD2 (6 bases). Trimming took 6 bases from V and 0 from J, leaving 13 bases between them. CDR3 length: 15 residues. Germline assignment: CDR1 SGHTA and CDR2 FQGNSA. The CDR3 DNA reads as TGTGCCAGCAGGGGGGGATTTCTTAGCACAGATACGCAGTATTTT. It is translated as CASRGGFLSTDTQYF.

The V call is TRBV6-5, the J call TRBJ1-6, with 7 positions matching TRBD1. Germline V gives CDR1 MNHEY, CDR2 SVGAGI. The J segment lost 5 bases and the V segment lost 10 bases, leaving 8 bases of the junction unmatched. The CDR3 loop spans 14 amino acids. CDR3 protein: CATKTGLNNSPLHF. The CDR3 DNA is TGTGCCACCAAGACAGGGCTCAATAATTCACCCCTCCACTTT.

CDR3 coding DNA: TGTGCCAGCAGTTACCGGACAGGGGGAGGCGGCTACACCTTC. It codes for CASSYRTGGGGYTF. The chain has TRBV6-6 and TRBJ1-2, with 10 nucleotides matching TRBD1. The V gene end was trimmed by 2 bases and the J gene end by 8 bases; junction bases not matched to a gene: 5. This CDR3 comprises 14 residues. The germline V gene encodes CDR1 MNHNY and CDR2 SVGAGI (reference sequence).

CDR3 coding DNA: TGTGCCAGCATCCCTGGAGTCAGTACCTATGGCTACACCTTC. It is translated as CASIPGVSTYGYTF. V gene TRBV6-6 combines with J gene TRBJ1-2; D not resolved. V gave up 7 bases and J gave up 4 bases, with 16 bases separating them. This CDR3 contains 14 residues. Germline V lookup: CDR1 MNHNY, CDR2 SVGAGI (reference sequence).

The rearrangement joins TRBV2 to TRBJ1-5, with a tentative D call TRBD1 (6 bases). CDR1 and CDR2 from the germline V gene are SNHLY and FYNNEI. The CDR3 consists of 13 residues. Trimming took 9 bases from V and 4 from J, leaving 13 bases between them. CDR3 in amino acids: CASGQNFNQPQHF. The CDR3 coding sequence is TGTGCCAGTGGACAGAACTTTAATCAGCCCCAGCATTTT.

In the case of this clone: Other DNA variants within this sample encode the same CDR3. The chain has TRBV7-2 and TRBJ1-3; D is possibly TRBD1 (5 bases). Germline CDR1 SGHTA, CDR2 FQGNSA. Trimming removed 0 bases from V and 3 bases from J, with 9 bases in between. This CDR3 is built from 15 residues. The CDR3 nucleotides read TGTGCCAGCAGCTTAGCGGGGGGGGGTGGAAACACCATATATTTT. Protein: CASSLAGGGGNTIYF.